The 10 T cell receptor beta chains presented below share a single source sample, sequenced in a study of cytomegalovirus exposure and HLA in healthy donors. A multiplex PCR was run with 60 Vbeta primers and 13 Jbeta primers. Profiled with immunoSEQ multiplex PCR; TCRdb holds only in-frame clones, not every one. Of 150,000 to 200,000 clones in the sample, approximately 75% were seen once. The sample consisted of PBMCs. The origin of the receptors is a man aged 50-60 years in good health and CMV-seropositive.

This sequence joins TRBV9 and TRBJ1-2; D is possibly TRBD1 (6 bases). CDR1 is SGDLS, CDR2 YYNGEE, per germline. The CDR3 sequence is 15 residues long. Trimming left V 3 bases short and J 2 bases short, with 14 bases between. The CDR3: CASSASNQGNYGYTF. The CDR3 DNA sequence: TGTGCCAGCAGCGCTTCGAACCAGGGGAACTATGGCTACACCTTC.

V gene TRBV5-4 combines with J gene TRBJ2-5; D gene ambiguous. Trimming stripped 1 base from V and 0 bases from J, with 4 bases between. Germline assignment: CDR1 SGHNT and CDR2 YYREEE (reference sequence). This CDR3 comprises 13 residues. The DNA of the CDR3 is TGTGCCAGCAGCTTGCAGGACCAAGAGACCCAGTACTTC. This sequence encodes CASSLQDQETQYF.

This clone has just one count. The V call is TRBV10-3, the J call TRBJ2-5, with 14 bases fitting TRBD2. CDR1 ENHRY and CDR2 SYGVKD come from the germline V gene. This CDR3 contains 17 residues. The V gene end was trimmed by 5 bases and the J gene end by 4 bases; junction bases not matched to a gene: 9. This CDR3 is CAISKMTSGGASETQYF. The DNA of the CDR3 is TGTGCCATCAGTAAAATGACTAGCGGGGGGGCGTCAGAGACCCAGTACTTC.

A single count supports this clone. This rearrangement joins TRBV19 to TRBJ2-4, with 7 bases lining up with TRBD2. Germline assignment: CDR1 LNHDA and CDR2 SQIVND (reference sequence). J was trimmed by 1 base and V by 3 bases; bases with no gene match: 9. The CDR3 loop spans 17 amino acids. CDR3 sequence (DNA): TGTGCCAGTAGTATCGGTTGGGCGGGGGACGCCAAAAACATTCAGTACTTC. This codes for CASSIGWAGDAKNIQYF.

The chain joins TRBV11-2 to TRBJ2-5; 15 bases line up with TRBD2. CDR1 and CDR2 (germline): SGHAT, FQNNGV. The CDR3 is 17 amino acids. V was clipped by 1 base and J by 5 bases; unmatched bases: 5. CDR3 nucleotide sequence: TGTGCCAGCAGCTTAGGGACTAGCGGGGGGGCCGGGGAGACCCAGTACTTC. Translating it yields CASSLGTSGGAGETQYF.

The V call is TRBV6-5, the J call TRBJ2-5; 7 bases agree with TRBD2. This CDR3 has 16 amino acids. J gave up 5 bases and V 0 bases, and 9 bases lay outside the gene matches. Germline lookup yields CDR1 MNHEY and CDR2 SVGAGI. The CDR3 is CASSYSTGGGGETQYF. CDR3 bases: TGTGCCAGCAGTTACTCGACTGGCGGGGGAGGCGAGACCCAGTACTTC.

The V and J genes are TRBV27 and TRBJ2-7; a possible D gene is TRBD1 (5 bases). This CDR3 is built from 13 residues. Germline CDR1 and CDR2: MNHEY and SMNVEV (reference sequence). The V gene lost 3 bases and the J gene lost 3 bases, with 9 bases spanning the gap. The CDR3 nucleotides read TGTGCCAGCAGTTTCTCTGACAGCTACGAGCAGTACTTC. Its translation: CASSFSDSYEQYF.

The J gene is TRBJ1-1, the V gene TRBV5-4; D not certain. Germline CDR1 is SGHNT and CDR2 is YYREEE (reference sequence). This CDR3 is built from 15 residues. Trimming removed 0 bases at V and 0 bases at J, with 9 bases between. CDR3 region: CASSLAGAMNTEAFF. In DNA form, the CDR3 reads TGTGCCAGCAGCTTGGCCGGAGCCATGAACACTGAAGCTTTCTTT.

The chain combines TRBV5-1 with TRBJ2-7, with D possibly TRBD1 on 6 matching bases. Germline CDR1 SGHRS, CDR2 YFSETQ. The CDR3 runs 14 residues. Trimming took 3 bases from V and 0 from J, leaving 10 bases between them. The CDR3 reads CASSSLQGSYEQYF. Here the CDR3 DNA reads TGCGCCAGCAGCTCATTACAGGGCTCCTACGAGCAGTACTTC.

V gene TRBV11-1 combines with J gene TRBJ2-1, with TRBD2 matching over 10 bases. The CDR3 consists of 15 residues. In germline, CDR1 is SGHAT, CDR2 FQDESV (reference sequence). V trimming: 5 bases; J trimming: 4 bases; junction bases outside the gene matches: 5. This CDR3 is CASSPGLAVYNEQFF. The DNA of the CDR3 is TGTGCCAGCAGCCCCGGACTAGCGGTTTACAATGAGCAGTTCTTC.